This T cell receptor (beta chain) was recovered during a study of blood T cell repertoires in COVID-19 (dated by TCRdb to the early 2020s). Background for the entire study: Collaborator samples came from the United States, Italy and Spain and covered acute and convalescent phases of COVID-19. The material from the prospective study consisted of cDNA or gDNA derived from T cells, B-cell-depleted T cells, or PBMCs. Subjects who had been exposed to COVID-19, were actively infected with it, or had recovered from it provided the deeply sampled blood TCRbeta repertoires that made up the dataset. A freely available public database, intended as a resource for researchers studying the immune response to SARS-CoV-2, is where the repertoires were released. Samples were obtained from the ongoing ImmuneRACE study (first 160 participants) and from about 1,300 subjects provided by 6 global collaborators. Nearly every sample came with metadata listing a de-identified subject ID, COVID-19 status, age in years and sex. Where HLA class I and class II types were available, the types were taken from metadata supplied by the sample provider, not from assay-based typing. Study-level results and caveats: Clinical and demographic metadata were provided uncurated, with the amount varying by source and participant.

CDR1 and CDR2 (ENHRY, SYGVKD) derive from the germline V gene. Taken from cysteine to phenylalanine, the CDR3 has 17 residues. Of the read, only the CDR3 DNA is kept; its 51 bases are in frame from base 1. Ends trimmed: V by 4 bases, J by 4 bases; bases unmatched to a gene: 8. The immunoSEQ Assay, a bias-controlled multiplex PCR, was used to amplify TCRbeta CDR3 regions from genomic DNA. In the paper's pipeline: The number of nucleated cells in each sample was estimated from the amplification of reference gene primers within the assay. To quantify the absolute abundance of each unique TCRbeta CDR3 rearrangement, sequence reads were collapsed and filtered. For each sample, productive Simpson clonality was calculated as the square root of Simpson's diversity index across productive rearrangements. TCRdb obtained this table from immuneACCESS and retained in-frame rearrangements with V and J assigned. These tables miss some clones; where compared with another copy, unresolved V genes account for less than half of the shortfall, and the remainder is unexplained. V and J calls and clone size come straight from that table; D and trimming were deduced from the DNA. The sample table shows fewer than 85,000 clones, and 65% to 80% are seen once. Of the sample, less than 20% falls within the top ten clones.

Collaborating institutions collected whole blood in K2EDTA tubes following their own protocols. For TCRbeta analysis, collaborators shipped samples in one of three forms: frozen whole blood, isolated PBMCs, or DNA extracted from either of those sample types. Regarding this clone: The specificity of this receptor is unknown. No qualities accompany the bases; no much larger clone lies one base away.

The sequence derives from a woman of 80 years or more with active or convalescent COVID-19. The sequence is built from TRBV10-3 and TRBJ2-2, with 11 central nucleotides matching TRBD1. Sequenced sample: peripheral blood. The CDR3 sequence is CAISGRTGGASTGELFF. The DNA is as follows: TGTGCCATCAGTGGTCGGACAGGGGGCGCGAGCACCGGGGAGCTGTTTTTT.